This T cell receptor (beta chain) was profiled in a study of blood T cells in healthy people across ages. This clonotype occurred many times. The trim removed 7 bases at V and 2 bases at J, leaving 7 bases unmatched. Germline values: CDR1 DFQATT, CDR2 SNEGSKA (reference sequence). This CDR3 contains 14 residues. Sample-barcoded 5' priming and a J-beta primer mix drove a second PCR of about 7 to 11 cycles. TCRdb called the 5' RACE reads again in MiXCR, with one record for every CDR3 protein. Of 550,000 to 750,000 distinct CDR3 sequences detected, about 21% appear once; the ten largest clones hold about 3.6%.

The receptor's source is a man between 70 and 80 years old in good health. The rearrangement joins TRBV20-1 to TRBJ2-5, with TRBD1 matching 10 bases. Material: blood. Written as DNA, the CDR3 is TGCAGTGTTAAGGACAGGGGGTTTCAAGAGACCCAGTACTTC. As protein: CSVKDRGFQETQYF.